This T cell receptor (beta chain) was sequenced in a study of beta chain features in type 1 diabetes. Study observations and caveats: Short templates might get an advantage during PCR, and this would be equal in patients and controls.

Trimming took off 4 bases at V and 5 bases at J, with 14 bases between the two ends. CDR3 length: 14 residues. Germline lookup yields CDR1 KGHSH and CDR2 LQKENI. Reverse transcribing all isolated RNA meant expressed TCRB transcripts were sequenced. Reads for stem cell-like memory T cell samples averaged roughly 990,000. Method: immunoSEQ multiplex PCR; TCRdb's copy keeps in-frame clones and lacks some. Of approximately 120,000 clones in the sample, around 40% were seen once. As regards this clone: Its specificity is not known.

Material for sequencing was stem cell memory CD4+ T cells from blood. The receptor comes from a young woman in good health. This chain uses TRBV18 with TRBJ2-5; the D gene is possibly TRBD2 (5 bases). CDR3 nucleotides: TGTGCCAGCTCACTGGAACTAGGAACGGAGACCCAGTACTTC. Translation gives CASSLELGTETQYF.